These 5 T cell receptor beta chains originate from one sample sequenced in a study of T cells in Graves' hyperthyroidism and ophthalmopathy. Amplification targeted TCR beta CDR3 regions from RNA transcripts. The TCR CDR3 was amplified in a first-round RT-PCR using the HTBI primer set. TCRdb itself ran the multiplex PCR reads through MiXCR, one entry per CDR3 protein. The sample gives about 540,000 distinct CDR3 sequences, around 45% of which show up once; around 7.7% is in the top ten. Source material: peripheral blood or thyroid tissue (not recorded which). Receptor source: a woman aged 18 to 35 with Graves' hyperthyroidism.

V and J are TRBV25-1 and TRBJ1-2, with 7 bases aligning to TRBD1. CDR1 is MGHDK and CDR2 is SYGVNS in the germline V gene. CDR3 size: 16 residues. V gave up 8 bases and J gave up 0 bases; unmatched junction bases: 12. The CDR3 region is CASVGDPTGSNYGYTF. For the CDR3, the DNA is TGTGCCAGCGTCGGAGACCCGACAGGGTCTAACTATGGCTACACCTTC.

This clonotype was seen once. This chain links TRBV30 with TRBJ1-1; D perhaps matches TRBD1 (5 bases). Between the trimmed V and J ends, which lost 4 bases and 5 bases, there was a span of 32 bases. Looked up from germline, CDR1 is GTSNPN and CDR2 is SVGIG (reference sequence). CDR3 length: 19 residues. In nucleotides, the CDR3 is TGTGCCTGGAAACACTCCAACCCAGAAGGGGTTGGAAGGGATACTGAAGCTTTCTTT. It encodes CAWKHSNPEGVGRDTEAFF.

The rearrangement links TRBV6-1 to TRBJ2-7, with 7 bases that match TRBD1. The CDR3 spans 15 residues. Looked up from germline, CDR1 is MNHNS and CDR2 is SASEGT. V dropped 4 bases and J dropped 7; count of bases not matched to a gene: 13. CDR3 in DNA: TGTGCCAGCAGTGTTCCGGGACAGAGCTTCGGGGAGCAGTACTTC. Its translation is CASSVPGQSFGEQYF.

The chain is built from TRBV20-1 and TRBJ1-5, with TRBD1 matching over 10 bases. With V trimmed by 1 base and J by 1 base, 13 bases remained unmatched. CDR1 and CDR2 from the germline V gene are DFQATT and SNEGSKA (reference sequence). The CDR3 covers 19 residues. The CDR3 loop is CSARGTGTGAERSNQPQHF. The CDR3 coding sequence is TGCAGTGCTAGAGGCACCGGGACAGGGGCGGAGAGGAGCAATCAGCCCCAGCATTTT.

This clonotype showed up many times. This chain links TRBV7-9 with TRBJ2-5; the D is unclear. V lost 8 bases to trimming and J lost 3 bases, with 4 bases between them. Germline V CDR1 and CDR2: SEHNR, FQNEAQ (reference sequence). The CDR3 has 10 residues. The CDR3 region has the DNA TGTGCCAGCGGCAAAGAGACCCAGTACTTC. It specifies CASGKETQYF.